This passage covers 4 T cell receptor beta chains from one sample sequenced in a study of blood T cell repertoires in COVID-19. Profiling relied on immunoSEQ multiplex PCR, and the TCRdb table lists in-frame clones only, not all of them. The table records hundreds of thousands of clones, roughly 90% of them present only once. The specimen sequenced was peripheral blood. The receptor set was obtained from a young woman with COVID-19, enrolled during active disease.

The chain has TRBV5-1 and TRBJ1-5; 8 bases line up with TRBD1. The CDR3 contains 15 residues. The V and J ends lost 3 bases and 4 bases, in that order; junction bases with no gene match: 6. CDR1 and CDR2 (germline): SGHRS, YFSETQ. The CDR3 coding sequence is TGCGCCAGCAGCTCGACAGGGGATCGGAATCAGCCCCAGCATTTT. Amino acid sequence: CASSSTGDRNQPQHF.

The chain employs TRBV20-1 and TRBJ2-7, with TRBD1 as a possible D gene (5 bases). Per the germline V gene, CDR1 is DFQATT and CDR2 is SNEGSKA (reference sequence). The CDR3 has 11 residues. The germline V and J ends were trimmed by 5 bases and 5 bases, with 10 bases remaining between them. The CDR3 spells CSAEQGNEQYF. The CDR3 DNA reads TGCAGTGCTGAGCAGGGAAACGAGCAGTACTTC.

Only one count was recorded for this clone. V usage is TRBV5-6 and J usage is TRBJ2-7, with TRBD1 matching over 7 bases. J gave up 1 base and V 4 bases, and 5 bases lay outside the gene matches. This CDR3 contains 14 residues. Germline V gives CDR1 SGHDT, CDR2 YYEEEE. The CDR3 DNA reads TGTGCCAGCAGCCGGACAGGTAATTCCTACGAGCAGTACTTC. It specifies CASSRTGNSYEQYF.

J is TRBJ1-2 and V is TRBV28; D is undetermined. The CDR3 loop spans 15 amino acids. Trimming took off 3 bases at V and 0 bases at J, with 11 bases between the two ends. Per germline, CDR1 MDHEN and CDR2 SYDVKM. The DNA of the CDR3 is TGTGCCAGCAGTTTTCTCCTTAATACTAACTATGGCTACACCTTC. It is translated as CASSFLLNTNYGYTF.